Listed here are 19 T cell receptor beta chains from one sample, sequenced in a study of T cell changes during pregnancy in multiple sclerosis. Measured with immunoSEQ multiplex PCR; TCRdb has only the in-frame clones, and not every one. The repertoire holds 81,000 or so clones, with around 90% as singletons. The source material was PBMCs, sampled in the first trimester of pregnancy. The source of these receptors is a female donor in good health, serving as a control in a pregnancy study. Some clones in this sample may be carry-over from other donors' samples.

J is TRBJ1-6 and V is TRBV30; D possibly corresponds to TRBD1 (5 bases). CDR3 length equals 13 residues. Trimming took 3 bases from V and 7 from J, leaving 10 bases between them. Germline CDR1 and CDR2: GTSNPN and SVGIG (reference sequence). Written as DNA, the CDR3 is TGTGCCTGGAGGGGGGAGGAGAATTCACCCCTCCACTTT. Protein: CAWRGEENSPLHF.

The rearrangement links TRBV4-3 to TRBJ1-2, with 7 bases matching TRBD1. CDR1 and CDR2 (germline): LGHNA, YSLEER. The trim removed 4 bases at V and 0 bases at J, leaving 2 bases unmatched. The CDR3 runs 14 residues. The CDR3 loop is CASSPGTANYGYTF. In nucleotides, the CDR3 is TGCGCCAGCAGCCCGGGGACAGCTAACTATGGCTACACCTTC.

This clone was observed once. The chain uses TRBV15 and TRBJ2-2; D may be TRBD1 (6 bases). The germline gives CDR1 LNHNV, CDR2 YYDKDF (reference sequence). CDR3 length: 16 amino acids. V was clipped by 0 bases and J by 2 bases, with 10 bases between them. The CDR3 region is CATSRDRDNNTGELFF. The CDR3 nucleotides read TGTGCCACCAGCAGAGATCGGGACAATAACACCGGGGAGCTGTTTTTT.

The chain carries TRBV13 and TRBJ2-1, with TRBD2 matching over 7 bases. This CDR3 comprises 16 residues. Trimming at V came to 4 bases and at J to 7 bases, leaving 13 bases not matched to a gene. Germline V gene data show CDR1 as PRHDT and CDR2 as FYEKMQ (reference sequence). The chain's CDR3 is CASSSPMWEGLNEQFF. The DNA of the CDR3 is TGTGCCAGCAGCTCCCCTATGTGGGAGGGGTTGAATGAGCAGTTCTTC.

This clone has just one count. In DNA, the CDR3 is TGTGCCATCAGTCACCCAGGGGGAGCGGGCACCGGGGAGCTGTTTTTT. This gives the protein CAISHPGGAGTGELFF. This sequence joins TRBV10-3 and TRBJ2-2, with D possibly TRBD1 on 7 matching bases. This CDR3 has 16 residues. The ends were cut back, 5 bases at V and 4 bases at J, with 17 bases in the middle. Germline CDR1 is ENHRY and CDR2 is SYGVKD.

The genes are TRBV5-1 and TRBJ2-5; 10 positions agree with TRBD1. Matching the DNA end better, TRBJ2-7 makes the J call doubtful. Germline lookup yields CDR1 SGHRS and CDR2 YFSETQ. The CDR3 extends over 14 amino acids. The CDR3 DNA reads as TGCGCCAGCAGCTCCGGGACAGGGGACTCCGAGCAGTACTTC. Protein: CASSSGTGDSEQYF.

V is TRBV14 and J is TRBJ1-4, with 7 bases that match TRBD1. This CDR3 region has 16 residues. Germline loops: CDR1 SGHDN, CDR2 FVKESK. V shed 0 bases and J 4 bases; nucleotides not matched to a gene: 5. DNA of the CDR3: TGTGCCAGCAGCCAAGATCGGGGACAGATTAATGAAAAACTGTTTTTT. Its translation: CASSQDRGQINEKLFF. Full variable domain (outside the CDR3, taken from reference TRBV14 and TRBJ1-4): EAGVTQFPSHSVIEKGQTVTLRCDPISGHDNLYWYRRVMGKEIKFLLHFVKESKQDESGMPNNRFLAERTGGTYSTLKVQPAELEDSGVYFCASSQDRGQINEKLFFGSGTQLSVL.

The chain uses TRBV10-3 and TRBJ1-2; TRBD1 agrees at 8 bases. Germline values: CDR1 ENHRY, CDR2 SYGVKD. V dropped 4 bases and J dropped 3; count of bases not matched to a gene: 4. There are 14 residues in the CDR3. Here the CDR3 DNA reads TGTGCCATCAGTGTGGACAGGGCGGACTATGGCTACACCTTC. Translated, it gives CAISVDRADYGYTF.

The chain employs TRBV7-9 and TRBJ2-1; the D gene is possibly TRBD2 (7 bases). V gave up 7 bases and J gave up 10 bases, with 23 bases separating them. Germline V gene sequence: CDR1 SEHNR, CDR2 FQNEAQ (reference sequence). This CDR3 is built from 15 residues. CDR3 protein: CASNSRDTKAGEQFF. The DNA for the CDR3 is TGTGCCAGCAATTCCCGGGACACGAAAGCGGGGGAGCAGTTCTTC.

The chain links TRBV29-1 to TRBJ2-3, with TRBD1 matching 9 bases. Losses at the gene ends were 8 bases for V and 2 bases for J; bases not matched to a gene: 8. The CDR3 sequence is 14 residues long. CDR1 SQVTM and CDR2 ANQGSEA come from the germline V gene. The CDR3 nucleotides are TGCAGCCTGGGACAGGGATCTGTCACAGATACGCAGTATTTT. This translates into CSLGQGSVTDTQYF.

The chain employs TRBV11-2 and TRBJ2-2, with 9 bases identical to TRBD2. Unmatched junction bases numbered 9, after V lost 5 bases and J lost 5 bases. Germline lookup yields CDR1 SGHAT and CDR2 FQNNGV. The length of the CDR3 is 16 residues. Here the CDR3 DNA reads TGTGCCAGCAGCGTGAGACTAGCGGTACTAACCGGGGAGCTGTTTTTT. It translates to CASSVRLAVLTGELFF. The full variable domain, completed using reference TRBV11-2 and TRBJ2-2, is EAGVAQSPRYKIIEKRQSVAFWCNPISGHATLYWYQQILGQGPKLLIQFQNNGVVDDSQLPKDRFSAERLKGVDSTLKIQPAKLEDSAVYLCASSVRLAVLTGELFFGEGSRLTVL.

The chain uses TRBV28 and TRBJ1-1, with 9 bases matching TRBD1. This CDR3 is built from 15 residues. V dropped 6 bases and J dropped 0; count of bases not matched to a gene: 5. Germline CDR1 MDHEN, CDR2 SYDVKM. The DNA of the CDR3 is TGTGCCAGCAGGCCCGGGACAGGGTTGAACACTGAAGCTTTCTTT. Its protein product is CASRPGTGLNTEAFF.

For the CDR3, the DNA is TGTGCCAGCAAGCGCTCTGCAACTAATGAAAAACTGTTTTTT. Protein sequence: CASKRSATNEKLFF. The chain has TRBV16 and TRBJ1-4; D is ambiguous. The length of the CDR3 is 14 residues. V was cut by 7 bases and J by 0 bases, with 9 bases left in between. CDR1 is KGHSY and CDR2 is FQNENV in the germline V gene.

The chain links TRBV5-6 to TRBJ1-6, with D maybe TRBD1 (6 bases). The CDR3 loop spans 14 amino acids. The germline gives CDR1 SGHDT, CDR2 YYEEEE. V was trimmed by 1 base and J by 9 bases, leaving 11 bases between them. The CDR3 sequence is CASSLPRGGSPLHF. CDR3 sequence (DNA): TGTGCCAGCAGCTTGCCCAGGGGCGGTTCACCCCTCCACTTT.

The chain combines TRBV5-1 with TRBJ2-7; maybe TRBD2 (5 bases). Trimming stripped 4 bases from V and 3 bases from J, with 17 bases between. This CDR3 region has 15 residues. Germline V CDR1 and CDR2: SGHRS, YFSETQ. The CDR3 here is CASSPTEGLFYEQYF. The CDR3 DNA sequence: TGCGCCAGCAGCCCCACTGAAGGACTGTTCTACGAGCAGTACTTC.

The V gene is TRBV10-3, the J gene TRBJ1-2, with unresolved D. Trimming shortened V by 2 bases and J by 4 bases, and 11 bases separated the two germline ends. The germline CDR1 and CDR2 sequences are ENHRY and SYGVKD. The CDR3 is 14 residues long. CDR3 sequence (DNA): TGTGCCATCAGTGAGGCCACGGTTGGCTATGGCTACACCTTC. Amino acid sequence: CAISEATVGYGYTF.

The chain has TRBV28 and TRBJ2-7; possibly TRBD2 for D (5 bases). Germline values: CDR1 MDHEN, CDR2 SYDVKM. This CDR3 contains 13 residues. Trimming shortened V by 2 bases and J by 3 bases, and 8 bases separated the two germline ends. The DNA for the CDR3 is TGTGCCAGCAGTTTACCCGGGAACTACGAGCAGTACTTC. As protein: CASSLPGNYEQYF.

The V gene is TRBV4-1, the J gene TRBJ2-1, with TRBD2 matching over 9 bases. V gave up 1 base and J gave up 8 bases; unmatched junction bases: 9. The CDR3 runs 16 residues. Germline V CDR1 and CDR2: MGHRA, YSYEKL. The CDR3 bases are TGCGCCAGCAGCCAAGGGCCTAGCGGGGTTGTCTATGAGCAGTTCTTC. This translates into CASSQGPSGVVYEQFF.

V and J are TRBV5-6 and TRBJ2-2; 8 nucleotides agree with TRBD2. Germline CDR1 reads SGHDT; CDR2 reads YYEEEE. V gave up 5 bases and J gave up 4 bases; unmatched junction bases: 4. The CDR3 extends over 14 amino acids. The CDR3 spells CASRRGEPTGELFF. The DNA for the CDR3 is TGTGCCAGCAGGCGGGGGGAACCCACCGGGGAGCTGTTTTTT.